Listed below are T cell receptor beta chains from one sample, sequenced in a study of spatial heterogeneity in lung cancer. TCRdb independently ran MiXCR on the 5' RACE reads; one entry per CDR3 protein. The data show about 4,800 distinct CDR3 sequences, 16% seen once. The starting material was PBMCs, obtained at surgery. The receptors originated from a male donor with early-stage non-small cell lung cancer. Both conserved end residues are part of each CDR3. Fields, in order: clone size, D gene, CDR3 length, V gene, J gene, CDR3 DNA, CDR3 protein. The D gene is left open where the match is weak. Where a row states a size, it is once, few, many or the class of an expanded clone; other rows omit it.

medium-sized	.	15	TRBV7-2	TRBJ2-4	TGTGCCAGCAGCCCCTCCCCCTTAGCCAAAAACATTCAGTACTTC	CASSPSPLAKNIQYF
medium-sized	TRBD1	17	TRBV5-1	TRBJ1-1	TGCGCCAGCAGCTTAGTTTTAGCTGGACAGGCGAACACTGAAGCTTTCTTT	CASSLVLAGQANTEAFF
medium-sized	.	16	TRBV4-2	TRBJ2-5	TGTGCCAGCAGCCTAAAAACCGGGCCTGGGGTAGAGACCCAGTACTTC	CASSLKTGPGVETQYF
medium-sized	.	14	TRBV27	TRBJ2-7	TGTGCCAGCAGTCCTACGACAGCCGGCTACGAGCAGTACTTC	CASSPTTAGYEQYF
.	.	13	TRBV20-1	TRBJ2-7	TGCAGTGCTAGAGCTGGGGGAAAGAACGAGCAGTACTTC	CSARAGGKNEQYF
medium-sized	TRBD2	15	TRBV9	TRBJ2-7	TGTGCCAGCAGCCCCCAAGGACTAGCGGGGGATGAGCAGTACTTC	CASSPQGLAGDEQYF
many	.	16	TRBV4-3	TRBJ2-3	TGCGCCAGCAGCCCCACGGGAGGCAGGGGAGCAGATACGCAGTATTTT	CASSPTGGRGADTQYF
medium-sized	TRBD2	17	TRBV7-8	TRBJ2-1	TGTGCCAGCAGCTTATACGCTAGCGGGGGCTTTGCTTATGAGCAGTTCTTC	CASSLYASGGFAYEQFF
.	.	13	TRBV4-3	TRBJ1-4	TGCGCCAGCAGCCAAGATGTAGAAGAAAAACTGTTTTTT	CASSQDVEEKLFF
few	.	16	TRBV11-3	TRBJ2-7	TGTGCCAGCAGCCAGACAGGTAGTGCACTGTCCTACGAGCAGTACTTC	CASSQTGSALSYEQYF